The 12 T cell receptor beta chains below were found in one sample sequenced in a study of T cell responses to AZD1222 COVID-19 vaccine. The assay was immunoSEQ multiplex PCR, and TCRdb's table has in-frame clones only and misses some. Of 25,000 to 35,000 clones listed, just over 90% were seen once; the top ten hold over 40%. Sequencing was performed on peripheral blood, taken on day 0 of AZD1222 vaccination. Receptors originate from an adult in good health.

The chain joins TRBV2 to TRBJ1-5; D is unresolved. The V and J ends lost 6 bases and 1 base respectively, with 7 bases between them. CDR1 is SNHLY and CDR2 is FYNNEI in the germline V gene. This CDR3 is built from 13 residues. CDR3 sequence: CASRILSNQPQHF. CDR3 bases: TGTGCCAGCAGGATCCTCAGCAATCAGCCCCAGCATTTT.

The chain employs TRBV5-1 and TRBJ1-5; perhaps TRBD1 as D (5 bases). This CDR3 spans 14 amino acids. Per the germline V gene, CDR1 is SGHRS and CDR2 is YFSETQ. Trimming left V 4 bases short and J 4 bases short, with 12 bases between. CDR3 sequence reads: CASSAGQGNQPQHF. DNA of the CDR3: TGCGCCAGCAGCGCAGGACAAGGGAATCAGCCCCAGCATTTT.

This clone was counted between two and nine times. This chain links TRBV7-8 with TRBJ1-1; the D gene is possibly TRBD1 (6 bases). The V gene lost 2 bases and the J gene lost 0 bases, with 16 bases spanning the gap. CDR3 length: 17 residues. In germline, CDR1 is SGHVS, CDR2 FQNEAQ. CDR3 residues: CASSLWGRGSVNTEAFF. CDR3 nucleotides: TGTGCCAGCAGCTTATGGGGGCGAGGTTCCGTGAACACTGAAGCTTTCTTT.

The chain links TRBV7-9 to TRBJ2-7; D is possibly TRBD2 (6 bases). Germline lookup yields CDR1 SEHNR and CDR2 FQNEAQ (reference sequence). V shed 3 bases and J shed 3 bases, with 6 bases lying between them. CDR3 length: 12 amino acids. Here the CDR3 reads CASSFSGYEQYF. The CDR3 DNA reads as TGTGCCAGCAGCTTTAGCGGCTACGAGCAGTACTTC.

The chain links TRBV11-3 to TRBJ1-3; the D is unclear. CDR3 size: 14 residues. The ends were cut back, 3 bases at V and 0 bases at J, with 6 bases in the middle. Germline V CDR1 and CDR2: SGHNT, YENEEA. In DNA, the CDR3 is TGTGCCAGCAGCTTCGGCGACTCTGGAAACACCATATATTTT. Residues: CASSFGDSGNTIYF.

The CDR3 loop is CASSPDGQANTEAFF. As DNA, the CDR3 is TGCGCCAGCAGCCCAGACGGACAGGCAAACACTGAAGCTTTCTTT. The chain combines TRBV4-1 with TRBJ1-1, with TRBD1 identical over 7 bases. V trimming: 4 bases; J trimming: 2 bases; junction bases outside the gene matches: 7. This CDR3 contains 15 residues. Germline CDR1 and CDR2: MGHRA and YSYEKL.

The genes are TRBV19 and TRBJ1-2, with no clear D. Trimming stripped 4 bases from V and 7 bases from J, with 7 bases between. Germline lookup yields CDR1 LNHDA and CDR2 SQIVND (reference sequence). The CDR3 is 11 amino acids. CDR3 sequence: CASSNRGGYTF. CDR3 coding DNA: TGTGCCAGTAGTAACAGAGGTGGCTACACCTTC.

The V gene is TRBV7-2, the J gene TRBJ1-6; perhaps TRBD1 as D (5 bases). The germline V gene has CDR1 SGHTA and CDR2 FQGNSA. The CDR3 extends over 16 amino acids. V was shortened by 0 bases and J by 10 bases, with 16 bases between the two germline ends. This chain's CDR3 is CASSLARTGPGSPLHF. The CDR3 coding sequence is TGTGCCAGCAGCTTAGCGAGGACGGGACCGGGCTCACCCCTCCACTTT.

This sequence joins TRBV5-1 and TRBJ2-2; D may be TRBD1 (5 bases). Germline CDR1 reads SGHRS; CDR2 reads YFSETQ. The CDR3 spans 15 residues. V was clipped by 1 base and J by 0 bases, with 7 bases between them. CDR3 amino acids: CASSLKQANTGELFF. In DNA, the CDR3 is TGCGCCAGCAGCTTGAAACAGGCGAACACCGGGGAGCTGTTTTTT.

This chain joins TRBV7-9 and TRBJ2-7; a possible D gene is TRBD1 (6 bases). The germline V gene has CDR1 SEHNR and CDR2 FQNEAQ (reference sequence). V was shortened by 4 bases and J by 2 bases, with 18 bases between the two germline ends. The CDR3 contains 16 residues. The CDR3, as DNA: TGTGCCAGCAGCTACACTACAGGGTTAAGGACCTACGAGCAGTACTTC. It translates to CASSYTTGLRTYEQYF.

This chain links TRBV6-5 with TRBJ1-1; tentatively, D is TRBD1 (5 bases). The V and J ends lost 4 bases and 3 bases respectively, with 9 bases between them. Germline lookup yields CDR1 MNHEY and CDR2 SVGAGI. The CDR3 has 13 amino acids. As DNA, the CDR3 is TGTGCCAGCAGTTCCCCGGGGGACACTGAAGCTTTCTTT. Encoded protein: CASSSPGDTEAFF.

This rearrangement joins TRBV10-3 to TRBJ2-7, with D perhaps given as TRBD1 or TRBD2 (6 bases each). The CDR3 runs 14 residues. Trimming shortened V by 5 bases and J by 5 bases, and 16 bases separated the two germline ends. Germline CDR1 is ENHRY and CDR2 is SYGVKD. The CDR3 DNA follows: TGTGCCATCAGTTCAGGGACGGGGGCTGACGAGCAGTACTTC. It specifies CAISSGTGADEQYF.